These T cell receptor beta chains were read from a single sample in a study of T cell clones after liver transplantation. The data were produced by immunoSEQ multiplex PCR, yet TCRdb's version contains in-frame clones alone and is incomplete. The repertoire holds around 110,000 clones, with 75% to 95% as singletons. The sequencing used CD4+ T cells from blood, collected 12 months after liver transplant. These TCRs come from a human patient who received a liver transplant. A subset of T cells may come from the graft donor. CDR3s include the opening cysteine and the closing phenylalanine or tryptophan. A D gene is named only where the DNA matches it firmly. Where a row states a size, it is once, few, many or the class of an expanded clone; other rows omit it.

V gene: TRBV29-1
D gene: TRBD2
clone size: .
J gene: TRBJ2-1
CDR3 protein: CSVWTSGYNEQFF
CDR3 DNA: TGCAGCGTCTGGACTAGCGGTTACAATGAGCAGTTCTTC

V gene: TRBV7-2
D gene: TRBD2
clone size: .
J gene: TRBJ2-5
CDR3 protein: CASSSQAGGGETQYF
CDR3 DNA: TGTGCCAGCAGCTCCCAGGCGGGAGGGGGGGAGACCCAGTACTTC

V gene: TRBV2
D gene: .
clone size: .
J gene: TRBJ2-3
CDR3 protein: CASKSEDTQYF
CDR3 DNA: TGTGCCAGTAAATCAGAGGATACGCAGTATTTT

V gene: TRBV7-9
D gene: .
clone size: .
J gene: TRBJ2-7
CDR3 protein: CASSVGTTLGEQYF
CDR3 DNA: TGTGCCAGCAGCGTCGGGACAACCCTAGGCGAGCAGTACTTC

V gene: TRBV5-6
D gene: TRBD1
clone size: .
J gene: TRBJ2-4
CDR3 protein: CASMSGQKNIQYF
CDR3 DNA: TGTGCCAGCATGTCGGGACAGAAAAACATTCAGTACTTC

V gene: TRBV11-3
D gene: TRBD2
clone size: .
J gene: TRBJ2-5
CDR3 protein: CASSWLAGRGQETQYF
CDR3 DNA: TGTGCCAGCAGCTGGCTAGCGGGACGGGGCCAAGAGACCCAGTACTTC

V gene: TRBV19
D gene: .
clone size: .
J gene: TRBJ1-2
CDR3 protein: CASTLGDRPNYGYTF
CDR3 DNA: TGTGCCAGTACCCTAGGGGATAGGCCTAACTATGGCTACACCTTC

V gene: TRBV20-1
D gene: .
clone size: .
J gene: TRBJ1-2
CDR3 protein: CSARDSGGYTF
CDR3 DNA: TGCAGTGCCCGGGACTCTGGGGGCTACACCTTC

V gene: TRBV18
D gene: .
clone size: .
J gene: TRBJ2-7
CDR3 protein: CASSPPSSYEQYF
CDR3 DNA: TGTGCCAGCTCACCGCCGAGCTCCTACGAGCAGTACTTC

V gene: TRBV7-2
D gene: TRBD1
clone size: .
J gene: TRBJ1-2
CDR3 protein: CASSPGTANYGYTF
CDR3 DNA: TGTGCCAGCAGCCCCGGGACAGCTAACTATGGCTACACCTTC

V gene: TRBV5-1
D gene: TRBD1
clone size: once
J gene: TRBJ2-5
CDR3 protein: CASSFIPLNDRVIWETQYF
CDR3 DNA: TGCGCCAGCAGCTTTATACCATTAAATGACAGGGTAATCTGGGAGACCCAGTACTTC

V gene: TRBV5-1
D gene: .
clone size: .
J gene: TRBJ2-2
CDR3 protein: CASSLVGTGELFF
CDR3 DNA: TGCGCCAGCAGCCTAGTCGGCACCGGGGAGCTGTTTTTT

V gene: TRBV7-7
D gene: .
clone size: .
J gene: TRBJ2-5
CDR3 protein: CASSLRDGREETQYF
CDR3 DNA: TGTGCCAGCAGCTTACGGGACGGACGCGAAGAGACCCAGTACTTC

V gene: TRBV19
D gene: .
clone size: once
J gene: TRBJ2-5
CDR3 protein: CASRERGRGGPVETQYF
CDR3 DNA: TGTGCCAGTAGAGAGAGAGGCAGGGGAGGGCCGGTGGAGACCCAGTACTTC

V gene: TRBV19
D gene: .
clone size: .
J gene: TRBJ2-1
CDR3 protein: CASSIRASEQFF
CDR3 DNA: TGTGCCAGTAGTATCAGGGCGTCTGAGCAGTTCTTC

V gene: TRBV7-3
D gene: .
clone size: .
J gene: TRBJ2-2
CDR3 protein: CASSLGNSENTGELFF
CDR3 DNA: TGTGCCAGCAGCTTAGGGAACAGTGAGAACACCGGGGAGCTGTTTTTT

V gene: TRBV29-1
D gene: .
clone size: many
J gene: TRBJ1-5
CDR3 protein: CRIRNRELLNQPQHF
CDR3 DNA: TGCAGGATCCGAAATCGGGAACTTTTAAATCAGCCCCAGCATTTT

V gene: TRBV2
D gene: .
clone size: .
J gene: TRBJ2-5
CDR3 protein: CASSLGGQETQYF
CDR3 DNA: TGTGCCAGTTCACTGGGGGGCCAAGAGACCCAGTACTTC

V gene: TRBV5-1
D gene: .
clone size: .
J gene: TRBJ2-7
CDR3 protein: CASSLKGSTPYEQYF
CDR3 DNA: TGCGCCAGCAGCTTGAAGGGATCGACGCCCTACGAGCAGTACTTC

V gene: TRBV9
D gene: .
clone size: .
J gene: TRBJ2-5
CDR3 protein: CASSEGGGRETQYF
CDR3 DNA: TGTGCCAGCAGCGAAGGGGGGGGCAGAGAGACCCAGTACTTC

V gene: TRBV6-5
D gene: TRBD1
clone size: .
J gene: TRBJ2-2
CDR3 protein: CASRKQGAPGELFF
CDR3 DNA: TGTGCCAGCAGGAAACAGGGGGCGCCCGGGGAGCTGTTTTTT

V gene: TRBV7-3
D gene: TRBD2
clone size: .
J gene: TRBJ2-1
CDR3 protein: CASSLRPRTSGSNEQFF
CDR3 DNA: TGTGCCAGCAGCTTAAGGCCGCGGACTAGCGGGAGTAATGAGCAGTTCTTC

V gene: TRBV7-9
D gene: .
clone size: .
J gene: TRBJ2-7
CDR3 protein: CASSLGREQYF
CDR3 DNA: TGTGCCAGCAGCTTAGGGCGAGAGCAGTACTTC

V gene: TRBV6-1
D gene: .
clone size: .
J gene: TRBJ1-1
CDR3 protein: CASSEQGMNTEAFF
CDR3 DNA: TGTGCCAGCAGTGAACAGGGAATGAACACTGAAGCTTTCTTT

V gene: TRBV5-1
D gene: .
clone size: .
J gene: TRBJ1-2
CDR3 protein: CASSLQSGALLDYGYTF
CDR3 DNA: TGCGCCAGCAGCTTGCAGTCAGGGGCCCTGCTTGACTATGGCTACACCTTC

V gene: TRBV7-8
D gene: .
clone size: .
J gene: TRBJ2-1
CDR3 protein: CASSPRVGGAREQFF
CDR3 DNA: TGTGCCAGCAGCCCTCGTGTGGGGGGGGCCCGGGAGCAGTTCTTC

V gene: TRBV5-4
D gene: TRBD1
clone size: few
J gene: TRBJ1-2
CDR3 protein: CASSRQGFGSYGYTF
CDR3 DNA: TGTGCCAGCAGTAGACAGGGCTTTGGGTCCTATGGCTACACCTTC

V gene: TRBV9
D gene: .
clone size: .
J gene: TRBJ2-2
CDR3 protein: CASSVASRSTGELFF
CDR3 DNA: TGTGCCAGCAGCGTAGCTAGTCGGAGCACCGGGGAGCTGTTTTTT

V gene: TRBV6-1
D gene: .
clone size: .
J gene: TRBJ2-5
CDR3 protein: CASSEARSRNQETQYF
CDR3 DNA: TGTGCCAGCAGTGAAGCGAGGTCGCGGAATCAAGAGACCCAGTACTTC

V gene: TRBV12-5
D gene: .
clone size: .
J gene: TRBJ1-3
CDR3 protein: CASGLRSGFGNTIYF
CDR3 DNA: TGTGCTAGTGGTTTGAGAAGTGGGTTTGGAAACACCATATATTTT

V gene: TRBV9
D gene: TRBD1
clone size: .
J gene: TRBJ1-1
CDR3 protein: CASSPRGQGTEAFF
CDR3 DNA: TGTGCCAGCAGCCCCCGTGGACAGGGCACTGAAGCTTTCTTT

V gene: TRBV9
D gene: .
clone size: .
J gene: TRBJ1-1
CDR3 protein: CASSVAANTEAFF
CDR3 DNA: TGTGCCAGCAGCGTAGCTGCAAACACTGAAGCTTTCTTT

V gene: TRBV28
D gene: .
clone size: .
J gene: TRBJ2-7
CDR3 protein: CASTKRNEQYF
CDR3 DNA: TGTGCCAGCACAAAACGGAACGAGCAGTACTTC

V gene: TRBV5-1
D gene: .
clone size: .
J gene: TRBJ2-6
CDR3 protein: CASSLEALAGANVLTF
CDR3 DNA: TGCGCCAGCAGCTTGGAGGCCCTGGCTGGGGCCAACGTCCTGACTTTC

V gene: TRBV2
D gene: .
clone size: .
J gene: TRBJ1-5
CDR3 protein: CASSDARRQDNQPQHF
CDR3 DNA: TGTGCCAGCAGTGACGCTCGTCGGCAGGATAATCAGCCCCAGCATTTT

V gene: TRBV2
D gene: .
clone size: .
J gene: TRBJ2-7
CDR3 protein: CASRPSGVRGDEQYF
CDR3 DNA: TGTGCCAGCAGACCCAGCGGAGTTCGAGGCGACGAGCAGTACTTC

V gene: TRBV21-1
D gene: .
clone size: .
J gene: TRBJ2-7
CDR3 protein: CASSPGERERASYEQYF
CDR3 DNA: TGTGCCAGCAGCCCTGGCGAGCGGGAGCGAGCGTCCTACGAGCAGTACTTC

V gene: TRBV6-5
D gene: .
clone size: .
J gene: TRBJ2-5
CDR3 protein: CASSPDIGRETQYF
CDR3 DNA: TGTGCCAGCAGTCCGGACATCGGTAGGGAGACCCAGTACTTC

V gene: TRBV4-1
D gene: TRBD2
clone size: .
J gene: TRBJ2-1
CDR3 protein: CASSQGPGLAGGRYNEQFF
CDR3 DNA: TGCGCCAGCAGCCAAGGCCCGGGACTAGCGGGAGGCAGGTACAATGAGCAGTTCTTC

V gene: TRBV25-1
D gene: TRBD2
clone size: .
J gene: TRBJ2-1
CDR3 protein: CASSEYSPSGRSYEQFF
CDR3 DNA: TGTGCCAGCAGTGAATATAGCCCTAGCGGGAGATCGTATGAGCAGTTCTTC

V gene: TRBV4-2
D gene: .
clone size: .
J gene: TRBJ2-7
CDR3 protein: CASSQMAGTSGYEQYF
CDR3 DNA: TGTGCCAGCAGCCAAATGGCCGGGACTTCCGGCTACGAGCAGTACTTC

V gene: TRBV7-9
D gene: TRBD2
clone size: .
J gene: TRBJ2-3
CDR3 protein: CASSLNGLASDTQYF
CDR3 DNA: TGTGCCAGCAGCTTGAATGGACTAGCGTCAGATACGCAGTATTTT

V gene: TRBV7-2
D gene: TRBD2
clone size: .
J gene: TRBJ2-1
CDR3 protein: CASSLAGLGGRAGEQFF
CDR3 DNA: TGTGCCAGCAGCTTAGCTGGTTTGGGCGGGAGGGCTGGTGAGCAGTTCTTC

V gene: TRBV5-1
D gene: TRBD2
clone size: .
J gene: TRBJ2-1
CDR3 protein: CASSSGLAGEQFF
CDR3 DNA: TGCGCCAGCAGCTCAGGACTAGCGGGTGAGCAGTTCTTC

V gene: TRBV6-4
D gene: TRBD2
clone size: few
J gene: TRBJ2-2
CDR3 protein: CASSDSAGLAGAPGELFF
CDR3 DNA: TGTGCCAGCAGTGACTCTGCGGGACTAGCGGGTGCCCCCGGGGAGCTGTTTTTT

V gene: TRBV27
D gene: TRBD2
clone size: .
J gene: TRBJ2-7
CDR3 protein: CASSFSGRSPYEQYF
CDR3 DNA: TGTGCCAGCAGTTTTAGCGGGAGGTCCCCCTACGAGCAGTACTTC

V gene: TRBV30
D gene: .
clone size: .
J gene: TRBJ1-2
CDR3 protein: CAWSGGLNYGYTF
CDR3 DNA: TGTGCCTGGAGTGGGGGATTGAACTATGGCTACACCTTC

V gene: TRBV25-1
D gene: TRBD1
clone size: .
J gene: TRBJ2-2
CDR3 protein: CAAVRTGHLTGELFF
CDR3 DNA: TGTGCAGCAGTCAGGACAGGACATCTAACCGGGGAGCTGTTTTTT

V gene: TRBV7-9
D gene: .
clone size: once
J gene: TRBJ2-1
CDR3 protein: CASSTVGYNEQFF
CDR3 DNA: TGTGCCAGCAGCACCGTGGGGTACAATGAGCAGTTCTTC

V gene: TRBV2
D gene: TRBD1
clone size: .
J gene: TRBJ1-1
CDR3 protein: CASSYQTGVGMNTEAFF
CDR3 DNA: TGTGCCAGCAGTTACCAAACAGGGGTTGGTATGAACACTGAAGCTTTCTTT

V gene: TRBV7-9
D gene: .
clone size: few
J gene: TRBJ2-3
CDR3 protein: CASSLVSTDTQYF
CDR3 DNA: TGTGCCAGCAGCTTAGTTTCCACAGATACGCAGTATTTT

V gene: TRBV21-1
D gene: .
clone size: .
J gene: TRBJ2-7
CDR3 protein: CASSKGVQGPYEQYF
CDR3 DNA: TGTGCCAGCAGCAAAGGTGTCCAAGGGCCCTACGAGCAGTACTTC